This TCR beta chain was retrieved from a study of T cell responses to AZD1222 COVID-19 vaccine. Background on the study: Investigators merged groups given second doses at roughly 4 or roughly 12 weeks. Study results and limitations: White British ancestry dominated among donors, who included more females, and clonal diversity was possibly underestimated. Spike-wide coverage was observed for vaccine-associated CD4 TCRs, with dominant responses at 160-218 and 743-854.

Germline CDR1 GTSNPN, CDR2 SVGIG (reference sequence). The CDR3 totals 15 residues. The ends were cut back, 4 bases at V and 1 base at J, with 11 bases in the middle. The table came from immunoSEQ multiplex PCR; TCRdb's copy has only in-frame clones and leaves some out. The sample records some 150,000 clones, less than 95% being singletons. A remark on this clone: Antigen: not known.

The rearrangement uses TRBV30 and TRBJ1-6; D is ambiguous. The clonotype comes from an adult in good health. Sequenced material: peripheral blood, taken on day 0 of AZD1222 vaccination. For the CDR3, the DNA is TGTGCCTGGACCCCCCCGGGTTCCTATAATTCACCCCTCCACTTT. This sequence encodes CAWTPPGSYNSPLHF. Full variable domain (missing parts from reference TRBV30 and TRBJ1-6): SQTIHQWPATLVQPVGSPLSLECTVEGTSNPNLYWYRQAAGRGLQLLFYSVGIGQISSEVPQNLSASRPQDRQFILSSKKLLLSDSGFYLCAWTPPGSYNSPLHFGNGTRLTVT.